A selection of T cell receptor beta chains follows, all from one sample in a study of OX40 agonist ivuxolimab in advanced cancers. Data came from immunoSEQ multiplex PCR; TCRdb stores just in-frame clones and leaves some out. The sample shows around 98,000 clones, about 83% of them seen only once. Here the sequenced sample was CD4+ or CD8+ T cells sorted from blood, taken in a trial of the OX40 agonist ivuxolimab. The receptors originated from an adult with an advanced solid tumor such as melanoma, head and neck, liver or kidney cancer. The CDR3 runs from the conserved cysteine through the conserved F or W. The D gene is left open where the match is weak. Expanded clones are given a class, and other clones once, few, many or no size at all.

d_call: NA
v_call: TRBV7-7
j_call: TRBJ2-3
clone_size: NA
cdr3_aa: CASSLGWGSTDTQYF

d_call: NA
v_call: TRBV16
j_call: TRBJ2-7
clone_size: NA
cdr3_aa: CASSFYLGTTYEQYF

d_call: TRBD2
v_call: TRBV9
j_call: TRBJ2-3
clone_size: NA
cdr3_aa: CASSVRLAGGDTQYF

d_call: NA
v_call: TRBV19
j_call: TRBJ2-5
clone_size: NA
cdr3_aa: CASRDTAFQETQYF

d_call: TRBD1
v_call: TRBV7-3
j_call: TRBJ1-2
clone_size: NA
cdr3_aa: CASSSTGTGGWDGYTF

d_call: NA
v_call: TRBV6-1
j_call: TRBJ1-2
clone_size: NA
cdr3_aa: CASLHLSYYGYTF

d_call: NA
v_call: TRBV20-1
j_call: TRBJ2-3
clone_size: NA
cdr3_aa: CSAAFTDTQYF

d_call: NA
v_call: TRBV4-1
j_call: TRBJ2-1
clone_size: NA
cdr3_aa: CASSRRQKVYNEQFF

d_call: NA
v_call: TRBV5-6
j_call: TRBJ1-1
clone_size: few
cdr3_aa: CASSSNPLNTEAFF

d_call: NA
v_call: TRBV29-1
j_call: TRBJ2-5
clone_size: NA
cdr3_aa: CSVEDRSFQETQYF

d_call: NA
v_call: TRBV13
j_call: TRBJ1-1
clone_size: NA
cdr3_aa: CASSLGALYTEAFF

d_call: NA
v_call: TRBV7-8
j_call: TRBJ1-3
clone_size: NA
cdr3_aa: CASSSHDRSSSGNTIYF

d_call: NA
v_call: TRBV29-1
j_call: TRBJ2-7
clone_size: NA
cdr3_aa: CSVVEGESGRKVSYEQYF

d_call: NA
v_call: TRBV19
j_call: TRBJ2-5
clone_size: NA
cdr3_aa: CASSISSGGRLQETQYF